This TCR beta chain was sequenced for a study of metastatic and nonmetastatic thyroid tumors. About the study: Across peripheral blood and tumor or nodule tissue samples taken from malignant and benign thyroid patients, the repertoires were compared with one another.

This clone showed up many times. Source study methods: Construction of a distant-metastasis classifier for papillary thyroid cancer relied on CDR3 differences across clinicopathological groups. TCRdb re-analyzed the PCR reads using MiXCR. TCRdb's processing, not the study's, gives the V and J calls here. The sample holds about 21,000 clones; about 30% are singletons and the top ten take approximately 20%. The CDR3 extends over 14 amino acids. The V and J ends lost 0 bases and 3 bases respectively, with 7 bases between them. In germline, CDR1 is SGHVS, CDR2 FQNEAQ. None of the patients had undergone any treatment ahead of thyroid surgery.

This receptor was taken from a female donor with papillary thyroid cancer or a benign thyroid nodule (not recorded which). Some clones in this sample may be carry-over from other donors' samples. The gene calls are TRBV7-8 and TRBJ2-3; D uncertain. Sequenced material: blood. CDR3 bases: TGTGCCAGCAGCTTAGCGGCGACGACAGATACGCAGTATTTT. Translation gives CASSLAATTDTQYF.